Below, 19 T cell receptor beta chains from the same sample are listed, as sequenced in a study of blood T cell repertoires in COVID-19. The table came from immunoSEQ multiplex PCR; TCRdb's copy has only in-frame clones and leaves some out. The profile shows around 270,000 clones, approximately 85% of them singletons. The source material was peripheral blood. These TCRs come from a human donor with COVID-19, enrolled during active disease. The donor label of this sample is uncertain.

A single count supports this clone. This chain uses TRBV28 with TRBJ1-3, with TRBD1 matching over 11 bases. This CDR3 is built from 19 residues. After removal of 3 bases from V and 3 bases from J, the junction contained 13 bases not matched to a gene. Germline CDR1 reads MDHEN; CDR2 reads SYDVKM. CDR3 DNA: TGTGCCAGCAGTTTTCTCCGGACAGGGGGCGAGAGTGGTGGAAACACCATATATTTT. It translates to CASSFLRTGGESGGNTIYF. The whole variable domain, remainder taken from reference TRBV28 and TRBJ1-3, is DVKVTQSSRYLVKRTGEKVFLECVQDMDHENMFWYRQDPGLGLRLIYFSYDVKMKEKGDIPEGYSVSREKKERFSLILESASTNQTSMYLCASSFLRTGGESGGNTIYFGEGSWLTVV.

The chain carries TRBV6-5 and TRBJ2-4; D unresolved. The germline gives CDR1 MNHEY, CDR2 SVGAGI. V gave up 0 bases and J gave up 6 bases, with 3 bases separating them. The CDR3 runs 12 residues. The CDR3 here is CASSYSRNIQYF. CDR3 in DNA: TGTGCCAGCAGTTACTCGAGAAACATTCAGTACTTC.

The chain uses TRBV7-9 and TRBJ2-7; 14 bases align to TRBD2. J gave up 12 bases and V 5 bases, and 18 bases lay outside the gene matches. The CDR3 runs 17 residues. CDR1 and CDR2 (germline): SEHNR, FQNEAQ (reference sequence). CDR3 nucleotide sequence: TGTGCCAGCAGCGTCGGGACTAGCGGGAGCCGGGCTGCGGTATTGTACTTC. This gives the protein CASSVGTSGSRAAVLYF.

The genes are TRBV7-2 and TRBJ2-5, with D possibly matching TRBD1 (6 bases). CDR1 SGHTA and CDR2 FQGNSA come from the germline V gene. Deletions cut 2 bases from V and 6 bases from J, with 16 bases between. This CDR3 has 15 residues. CDR3 sequence: CASSLYGETGQTQYF. The CDR3 coding sequence is TGTGCCAGCAGCTTATACGGTGAAACAGGGCAGACCCAGTACTTC.

This clone appeared once. V and J are TRBV11-3 and TRBJ2-2; TRBD1 matches 8 bases. The CDR3 runs 14 residues. The trim removed 4 bases at V and 5 bases at J, leaving 3 bases unmatched. Germline CDR1 reads SGHNT; CDR2 reads YENEEA. DNA for the CDR3: TGTGCCAGCAGCTCGGGACAGGCAACCGGGGAGCTGTTTTTT. Protein product: CASSSGQATGELFF.

The table lists this clone with a few counts. J is TRBJ2-1 and V is TRBV18; D gene uncertain. The CDR3 is 15 residues long. Germline V gene data show CDR1 as KGHSH and CDR2 as LQKENI. Trimming took off 2 bases at V and 6 bases at J, with 14 bases between the two ends. CDR3 residues: CASSPMVGALNEQFF. CDR3 bases: TGTGCCAGCTCACCAATGGTAGGAGCCCTCAATGAGCAGTTCTTC.

The chain uses TRBV27 and TRBJ2-1, with 10 bases identical to TRBD1. The junction had 9 bases not matched to a gene; V was cut back by 5 bases and J by 8 bases. The CDR3 has 15 amino acids. Germline V gene lookup returns CDR1 MNHEY and CDR2 SMNVEV (reference sequence). CDR3 sequence (DNA): TGTGCCAGCAGTACCCGGGACAGGGGCCTTGATGAGCAGTTCTTC. Encoded protein: CASSTRDRGLDEQFF.

This clone was observed a single time. The rearrangement uses TRBV25-1 and TRBJ2-7; the match to TRBD1 covers 9 bases. This CDR3 has 14 residues. The germline V gene has CDR1 MGHDK and CDR2 SYGVNS. V lost 7 bases and J lost 6; bases outside the gene matches: 10. The CDR3 nucleotides read TGTGCCAGCACGCCTCGGACAGGGGTGGGCGAGCAGTACTTC. It encodes CASTPRTGVGEQYF.

This chain uses TRBV28 with TRBJ2-3; 10 bases fit TRBD1. Germline V gene sequence: CDR1 MDHEN, CDR2 SYDVKM. The V gene end was trimmed by 5 bases and the J gene end by 1 base; junction bases not matched to a gene: 9. The CDR3 length is 17 residues. DNA for the CDR3: TGTGCCAGCAGTCTCCCGCAGGGGACAGGGGGCACAGATACGCAGTATTTT. Encoded protein: CASSLPQGTGGTDTQYF.

The V and J genes are TRBV11-1 and TRBJ2-1; no clear D gene. CDR1 SGHAT and CDR2 FQDESV come from the germline V gene (reference sequence). This CDR3 has 12 residues. The V gene lost 4 bases and the J gene lost 9 bases, with 10 bases spanning the gap. CDR3 in DNA: TGTGCCAGCAGCTCGACCGCAGGTGAGCAGTTCTTC. As protein: CASSSTAGEQFF.

This sequence joins TRBV3-1 (or the pseudogene TRBV3-2) and TRBJ2-1, with 11 bases that match TRBD2. V was clipped by 6 bases and J by 0 bases; unmatched bases: 4. The CDR3 is 16 amino acids. CDR1 LGHDT and CDR2 YNNKEL come from the germline V gene (reference sequence). For the CDR3, the DNA is TGTGCCAGCAGTGGGACTAGCGGTCGCTCCTACAATGAGCAGTTCTTC. Translating gives CASSGTSGRSYNEQFF.

V usage is TRBV4-1 and J usage is TRBJ2-1, with TRBD2 identical over 9 bases. The junction had 7 bases not matched to a gene; V was cut back by 4 bases and J by 0 bases. Looked up from germline, CDR1 is MGHRA and CDR2 is YSYEKL. The CDR3 is 17 residues long. CDR3 DNA: TGCGCCAGCAGCCCCGGACTAGCGAAGAGCTCCTACAATGAGCAGTTCTTC. Protein: CASSPGLAKSSYNEQFF.

This clone was seen a single time. The sample carries other DNA sequences with the same CDR3. The rearrangement joins TRBV5-1 to TRBJ1-6, with 7 nucleotides matching TRBD1. The germline gives CDR1 SGHRS, CDR2 YFSETQ. The CDR3 runs 15 residues. Trimming cost V 0 bases and J 6 bases; bases outside gene matches: 3. In DNA form, the CDR3 reads TGCGCCAGCAGCTTGGATGGACAGGCTAATTCACCCCTCCACTTT. It codes for CASSLDGQANSPLHF.

This chain uses TRBV29-1 with TRBJ2-3, with D hard to call. The germline gives CDR1 SQVTM, CDR2 ANQGSEA. This CDR3 is built from 12 residues. With 6 bases removed from V and 2 bases from J, the gap between germline ends came to 9 bases. The CDR3 region is CSVKTSTDTQYF. As DNA, the CDR3 is TGCAGCGTGAAAACTTCCACAGATACGCAGTATTTT.

The rearrangement joins TRBV2 to TRBJ2-5; tentatively, D is TRBD1 (6 bases). The V and J ends lost 7 bases and 4 bases respectively, with 16 bases between them. Germline loops: CDR1 SNHLY, CDR2 FYNNEI. The CDR3 loop spans 14 amino acids. The CDR3 is CASMGPVGGETQYF. The CDR3 DNA reads TGTGCCAGCATGGGTCCTGTAGGGGGAGAGACCCAGTACTTC.

The chain recombines TRBV7-3 with TRBJ2-1, with TRBD2 identical over 9 bases. This CDR3 comprises 17 residues. The J segment lost 9 bases and the V segment lost 5 bases, leaving 17 bases of the junction unmatched. Looked up from germline, CDR1 is SGHTA and CDR2 is FQGTGA. CDR3 sequence: CASSPPEAGGGIGEQFF. The CDR3 region has the DNA TGTGCCAGCAGCCCCCCGGAAGCGGGAGGTGGGATAGGTGAGCAGTTCTTC.

The CDR3 reads CASSLQGGAKNIQYF. CDR3 coding DNA: TGTGCCAGCAGCCTACAGGGGGGAGCCAAAAACATTCAGTACTTC. This chain links TRBV6-5 with TRBJ2-4; TRBD1 matches at 8 bases. Unmatched junction bases numbered 4, after V lost 6 bases and J lost 0 bases. Germline V gene sequence: CDR1 MNHEY, CDR2 SVGAGI. There are 15 residues in the CDR3.

The rearrangement links TRBV5-4 to TRBJ1-6; D possibly corresponds to TRBD1 (6 bases). V was trimmed by 4 bases and J by 10 bases, leaving 18 bases between them. This CDR3 spans 15 amino acids. Germline CDR1 SGHNT, CDR2 YYREEE (reference sequence). Here the CDR3 DNA reads TGTGCCAGCAGCCTCTACGAGGGGGTACTATCACCCCTCCACTTT. Translated: CASSLYEGVLSPLHF.

The chain joins TRBV7-2 to TRBJ1-5, with D hard to call. The CDR3 is 15 amino acids. Germline V gives CDR1 SGHTA, CDR2 FQGNSA. Trimming shortened V by 2 bases and J by 6 bases, and 14 bases separated the two germline ends. CDR3 in DNA: TGTGCCAGCAGCTTATCCCCGACCGAGGGTCAGCCCCAGCATTTT. Translating gives CASSLSPTEGQPQHF.